This is a list of T cell receptor beta chains from one sample in a study of shared clonotypes between healthy human individuals. Method: immunoSEQ multiplex PCR; TCRdb's copy keeps in-frame clones and lacks some. This sample has 750,000 to 1,000,000 clones, with about 92% found just once. Specimen: naive CD8+ T cells sorted from blood. The receptors here all came from a man younger than 40 in good health. Both conserved end residues are part of each CDR3. Each record gives: CDR3 length, J gene, clone size, D gene, V gene, CDR3 DNA, CDR3 protein. D genes are given only for firm matches. Where a row states a size, it is once, few, many or the class of an expanded clone; other rows omit it.

>15|TRBJ1-2|-|-|TRBV27
TGTGCCAGCAGTGCCCTACCTCGGGACAACTATGGCTACACCTTC
CASSALPRDNYGYTF
>18|TRBJ2-7|-|-|TRBV28
TGTGCCAGCAGTTACCCTGCCTCTGGACACGCCGGGGAGTACGAGCAGTACTTC
CASSYPASGHAGEYEQYF
>14|TRBJ2-1|-|TRBD2|TRBV2
TGTGCCAGCAGTGGACTAGCGGGTTACGATGAGCAGTTCTTC
CASSGLAGYDEQFF
>15|TRBJ1-1|-|-|TRBV6-5
TGTGCCAGCAGTTACCTGGGACGGCTGAACACTGAAGCTTTCTTT
CASSYLGRLNTEAFF
>12|TRBJ2-2|-|-|TRBV27
TGTGCCAGCAGTTTATCGTCTAGGGAGCTGTTTTTT
CASSLSSRELFF
>14|TRBJ1-5|-|-|TRBV5-6
TGTGCCAGCAGCTTTAGCCAGGCAAATCAGCCCCAGCATTTT
CASSFSQANQPQHF
>19|TRBJ2-1|-|TRBD2|TRBV27
TGTGCCAGCAGTCCCCTCTTCGCGGGGGGGAAATACTCCTACAATGAGCAGTTCTTC
CASSPLFAGGKYSYNEQFF
>14|TRBJ2-4|medium-sized|-|TRBV7-9
TGTGCCAGCAGCCAGGGGCTGGGGGGGGACATTCAGTACTTC
CASSQGLGGDIQYF
>15|TRBJ2-1|-|-|TRBV7-9
TGTGCCAGCAGCCCCCTTATTCGAGGAGGGGATGAGCAGTTCTTC
CASSPLIRGGDEQFF
>15|TRBJ2-2|-|TRBD1|TRBV29-1
TGCAGCGTTGAATTGGGACAGTTGAACACCGGGGAGCTGTTTTTT
CSVELGQLNTGELFF
>16|TRBJ2-3|-|-|TRBV28
TGTGCCAGCAGACTTGGAGGGGGGACTAGCACAGATACGCAGTATTTT
CASRLGGGTSTDTQYF
>11|TRBJ1-1|-|-|TRBV25-1
TGTGCCAGGATTAGACAGACTGAAGCTTTCTTT
CARIRQTEAFF